Each of the 16 T cell receptor beta chains below was sequenced from the same sample in a study of blood T cell repertoires in COVID-19. Method: immunoSEQ multiplex PCR; TCRdb's copy keeps in-frame clones and lacks some. Among roughly 200,000 clones, 90% to 95% were seen once, and the ten largest hold roughly 0.7%. Sequencing was done on a sample of peripheral blood. The receptor source for this set is a man aged 30 to 45 with COVID-19, enrolled during active disease.

The V call is TRBV4-1, the J call TRBJ2-7; D is perhaps TRBD2 (5 bases). Trimming shortened V by 1 base and J by 2 bases, and 12 bases separated the two germline ends. Per germline, CDR1 MGHRA and CDR2 YSYEKL. This CDR3 has 15 amino acids. CDR3 loop: CASSQGSGSPYEQYF. The CDR3 nucleotides are TGCGCCAGCAGCCAAGGGTCGGGGTCTCCCTACGAGCAGTACTTC.

Only one count was recorded for this clone. The chain is built from TRBV6-2 or TRBV6-3 and TRBJ2-5; 8 nucleotides line up with TRBD1. The CDR3 runs to 17 residues. V gave up 6 bases and J gave up 5 bases; unmatched junction bases: 17. CDR1 is MNHEY and CDR2 is SVGEGT in the germline V gene. CDR3 amino acids: CASSERTGSSTHETQYF. The CDR3 DNA follows: TGTGCCAGCAGCGAAAGGACAGGGTCTTCTACTCATGAGACCCAGTACTTC.

The chain recombines TRBV12-3 or TRBV12-4 with TRBJ1-4; no firm D call. The V and J ends lost 1 base and 8 bases respectively, with 5 bases between them. The CDR3 length is 12 residues. The chain's CDR3 is CASSLGREKLFF. The CDR3, as DNA: TGTGCCAGCAGTTTAGGCAGAGAAAAACTGTTTTTT.

The chain couples TRBV19 to TRBJ1-4; tentative D call: TRBD1 (6 bases). The CDR3 length is 14 residues. V dropped 9 bases and J dropped 5 bases, with 16 bases sitting between them. Germline V gene data show CDR1 as LNHDA and CDR2 as SQIVND (reference sequence). The CDR3 loop reads CASTLGQPNEKLFF. The CDR3 DNA sequence: TGTGCCAGCACACTCGGACAGCCCAATGAAAAACTGTTTTTT.

The CDR3 DNA is TGTGCCAGCCCGGGTGCCAGCATTCAGTACTTC. It specifies CASPGASIQYF. The chain has TRBV2 and TRBJ2-4; D gene unclear. The length of the CDR3 is 11 residues. V shed 8 bases and J shed 9 bases, with 11 bases lying between them. In germline, CDR1 is SNHLY, CDR2 FYNNEI.

This chain connects TRBV20-1 to TRBJ2-3; D remains ambiguous. Germline CDR1 DFQATT, CDR2 SNEGSKA (reference sequence). This CDR3 spans 13 amino acids. The germline V and J ends were trimmed by 3 bases and 1 base, with 8 bases remaining between them. The CDR3 DNA reads TGCAGTGCTAGTAGGCAGGGCACAGATACGCAGTATTTT. Translation: CSASRQGTDTQYF.

J is TRBJ2-7 and V is TRBV6-5; TRBD1 might be the D (5 bases). The germline V and J ends were trimmed by 2 bases and 0 bases, with 11 bases remaining between them. The CDR3 sequence is 15 residues long. CDR1 is MNHEY, CDR2 SVGAGI, per germline. The CDR3 DNA reads TGTGCCAGCAGTTACGCGGCAGGGTACTCCTACGAGCAGTACTTC. It translates to CASSYAAGYSYEQYF.

This clone was detected a few times. The chain joins TRBV12-3 or TRBV12-4 to TRBJ2-2; no clear D gene. The V end was cut by 6 bases, the J end by 6 bases, with 5 bases between. The CDR3 totals 11 residues. The CDR3 sequence: CASRYAGELFF. Written as DNA, the CDR3 is TGTGCCAGCAGATATGCCGGGGAGCTGTTTTTT.

The V gene is TRBV19, the J gene TRBJ1-2; possible D gene TRBD1, 6 bases. V lost 7 bases, J lost 4 bases, and 16 bases lay in between. The CDR3 extends over 14 amino acids. The V gene's germline CDR1 is LNHDA and CDR2 SQIVND (reference sequence). CDR3 amino acids: CASMPQGIGYGYTF. Here the CDR3 DNA reads TGTGCCAGTATGCCCCAGGGGATCGGCTATGGCTACACCTTC.

The chain employs TRBV27 and TRBJ1-1; D call uncertain. Germline assignment: CDR1 MNHEY and CDR2 SMNVEV (reference sequence). V was clipped by 0 bases and J by 1 base, with 18 bases between them. The CDR3 runs to 18 residues. For the CDR3, the DNA is TGTGCCAGCAGTTTATCCCGCTCCACTAGATTGGGGAACACTGAAGCTTTCTTT. Translated, it gives CASSLSRSTRLGNTEAFF.

The chain joins TRBV2 to TRBJ1-5, with 7 bases identical to TRBD1. The ends lost 6 bases at V and 0 bases at J; junction bases unmatched: 2. Germline CDR1 is SNHLY and CDR2 is FYNNEI. This CDR3 comprises 14 residues. The CDR3 loop reads CASRQGTSNQPQHF. The CDR3 bases are TGTGCCAGCAGACAGGGGACTAGCAATCAGCCCCAGCATTTT.

This chain joins TRBV6-5 and TRBJ1-4, with D perhaps TRBD1 (6 bases). This CDR3 has 15 residues. Germline CDR1 and CDR2: MNHEY and SVGAGI. Trimming removed 6 bases at V and 4 bases at J, with 15 bases between. The chain's CDR3 is CASSHTGSVNEKLFF. The CDR3 bases are TGTGCCAGCAGCCACACAGGGTCCGTTAATGAAAAACTGTTTTTT.

V and J are TRBV5-1 and TRBJ2-1, with a weak D call TRBD2 (6 bases). The CDR3 covers 17 residues. V lost 2 bases and J lost 0, with 15 bases in between. Germline CDR1 is SGHRS and CDR2 is YFSETQ. CDR3 in amino acids: CASSFNGGVSSYNEQFF. The CDR3 nucleotides are TGCGCCAGCAGCTTTAACGGGGGAGTTAGCTCCTACAATGAGCAGTTCTTC.

The chain recombines TRBV7-9 with TRBJ1-5; D remains unclear. This CDR3 has 14 residues. The germline CDR1 and CDR2 sequences are SEHNR and FQNEAQ (reference sequence). The V and J ends lost 2 bases and 2 bases respectively, with 7 bases between them. CDR3 DNA sequence: TGTGCCAGCAGCTTAATCGGGGGCAATCAGCCCCAGCATTTT. Translation: CASSLIGGNQPQHF.

V is TRBV10-2 and J is TRBJ1-1, with TRBD1 matching 8 bases. With 7 bases clipped from V and 4 bases from J, the junction kept 11 bases outside the gene matches. The CDR3 is 15 residues long. The germline CDR1 and CDR2 sequences are WSHSY and SAAADI. CDR3 protein: CASTLEQGVLTEAFF. The CDR3 bases are TGCGCCAGCACCTTAGAACAGGGGGTTCTCACTGAAGCTTTCTTT.

J is TRBJ2-5 and V is TRBV28; 8 positions match TRBD2. Looked up from germline, CDR1 is MDHEN and CDR2 is SYDVKM. V lost 3 bases to trimming and J lost 2 bases; unmatched junction nucleotides: 2. This CDR3 spans 14 amino acids. The CDR3 DNA is TGTGCCAGCAGTTTTGGCGGGGGGCAAGAGACCCAGTACTTC. It encodes CASSFGGGQETQYF. Looking up the rest from reference TRBV28 and TRBJ2-5 gives the full variable domain: DVKVTQSSRYLVKRTGEKVFLECVQDMDHENMFWYRQDPGLGLRLIYFSYDVKMKEKGDIPEGYSVSREKKERFSLILESASTNQTSMYLCASSFGGGQETQYFGPGTRLLVL.